This TCR beta chain stems from a study of blood T cell repertoires in COVID-19. Only in-frame clones appear in the TCRdb table, and some are missing; sequencing was by immunoSEQ multiplex PCR. The sample shows under 200,000 clones, approximately 77% of them seen only once. The source is a man between 60 and 75 years old who had recovered from COVID-19. Sequencing was done on a sample of PBMCs or T cells enriched from blood (not recorded which).

CDR3 DNA sequence: TGCGCCAGCAGCTGGGGCCCGGATGAAAAACTGTTTTTT. Its protein product is CASSWGPDEKLFF. V is TRBV5-1 and J is TRBJ1-4; possibly TRBD1 for D (5 bases). With 3 bases removed from V and 6 bases from J, the gap between germline ends came to 9 bases. Germline loops: CDR1 SGHRS, CDR2 YFSETQ. The CDR3 totals 13 residues.